This T cell receptor beta chain is from a study of cytomegalovirus exposure and HLA in healthy donors. 60 Vbeta and 13 Jbeta primers were used in PCR. This table comes from immunoSEQ multiplex PCR, and its TCRdb copy is limited to in-frame clones, with some not included. This table has about 140,000 clones, 70% to 85% appearing once. The V gene lost 7 bases and the J gene lost 6 bases, with 18 bases spanning the gap. Germline V gene data show CDR1 as MDHEN and CDR2 as SYDVKM. The CDR3 sequence is 15 residues long. The TCR originated in a woman aged 40 to 50 in good health and CMV-seronegative. The rearrangement uses TRBV28 and TRBJ1-4, with a possible D match to TRBD1 (5 bases). The sequenced material came from PBMCs. The CDR3 bases are TGTGCCAGCACCATTTCGGGGTGGGGGGATGAAAAACTGTTTTTT. Residues: CASTISGWGDEKLFF.